This entry lists 9 T cell receptor beta chains sequenced from one sample in a study of OX40 agonist ivuxolimab in advanced cancers. The data were produced by immunoSEQ multiplex PCR, yet TCRdb's version contains in-frame clones alone and is incomplete. Of roughly 87,000 clones listed, about nine tenths were seen once; the top ten hold 0.71%. The specimen was CD4+ or CD8+ T cells sorted from blood, collected in a trial of the OX40 agonist ivuxolimab. These receptors all stem from an adult with an advanced solid tumor such as melanoma, head and neck, liver or kidney cancer.

The chain has TRBV30 and TRBJ2-3; D is possibly TRBD2 (8 bases). The CDR3 loop spans 16 amino acids. Germline CDR1 and CDR2: GTSNPN and SVGIG (reference sequence). Trimming stripped 2 bases from V and 6 bases from J, with 21 bases between. The CDR3 coding sequence is TGTGCCTGGAGTCCGGGGCTAGCGGGCAGGGGGGATACGCAGTATTTT. Translating it yields CAWSPGLAGRGDTQYF.

The gene calls are TRBV19 and TRBJ2-7, with 7 bases matching TRBD1. CDR1 LNHDA and CDR2 SQIVND come from the germline V gene (reference sequence). After removal of 6 bases from V and 0 bases from J, the junction contained 8 bases not matched to a gene. CDR3 length: 15 residues. CDR3 region: CASSPDGTDSYEQYF. CDR3 nucleotide sequence: TGTGCCAGTAGCCCCGACGGGACAGACTCCTACGAGCAGTACTTC.

The V and J genes are TRBV27 and TRBJ2-7; tentatively, D is TRBD1 (7 bases). Germline-derived CDR1 and CDR2 are MNHEY and SMNVEV (reference sequence). The V and J ends lost 0 bases and 3 bases respectively, with 12 bases between them. This CDR3 spans 15 amino acids. CDR3 DNA sequence: TGTGCCAGCAGTTTATCGTCCCAGGGGGGCTACGAGCAGTACTTC. Its translation: CASSLSSQGGYEQYF.

This clone was seen more than once but under ten times. The V and J genes are TRBV7-9 and TRBJ1-1; TRBD1 might be the D (5 bases). In germline, CDR1 is SEHNR, CDR2 FQNEAQ (reference sequence). CDR3 length equals 15 residues. V was shortened by 5 bases and J by 0 bases, with 13 bases between the two germline ends. The CDR3 region has the DNA TGTGCCAGCAGCCCGCGGGGGGGGATGAACACTGAAGCTTTCTTT. Its translation: CASSPRGGMNTEAFF.

The V and J genes are TRBV19 and TRBJ1-3; no reliable D call. CDR1 and CDR2 from the germline V gene are LNHDA and SQIVND (reference sequence). The CDR3 contains 17 residues. The germline V and J ends were trimmed by 4 bases and 0 bases, with 16 bases remaining between them. The CDR3 sequence is CASSSPLVAYSGNTIYF. In DNA form, the CDR3 reads TGTGCCAGTAGTAGTCCTCTGGTGGCTTACTCTGGAAACACCATATATTTT.

This clone was observed a few times. The chain links TRBV5-1 to TRBJ1-6; TRBD1 aligns across 7 bases. V dropped 2 bases and J dropped 10; count of bases not matched to a gene: 3. This CDR3 region has 13 residues. CDR1 is SGHRS and CDR2 is YFSETQ in the germline V gene. The CDR3 bases are TGCGCCAGCAGCTTAGGGGGCGACTCACCCCTCCACTTT. This translates into CASSLGGDSPLHF.

The CDR3 sequence is CASRRGANEKLFF. The CDR3 nucleotides are TGTGCCAGCCGGCGGGGGGCTAATGAAAAACTGTTTTTT. The chain has TRBV28 and TRBJ1-4; D is perhaps TRBD1 (5 bases). The germline gives CDR1 MDHEN, CDR2 SYDVKM. This CDR3 has 13 residues. Trimming shortened V by 8 bases and J by 3 bases, and 10 bases separated the two germline ends.

The V and J genes are TRBV7-9 and TRBJ1-1; D is perhaps TRBD1 (5 bases). The germline gives CDR1 SEHNR, CDR2 FQNEAQ (reference sequence). V shed 5 bases and J shed 8 bases, with 15 bases lying between them. CDR3 length: 13 residues. The CDR3 loop is CASSPPGHGEAFF. Written as DNA, the CDR3 is TGTGCCAGCAGCCCCCCAGGACACGGCGAAGCTTTCTTT.

This rearrangement joins TRBV6-1 to TRBJ1-4; 7 positions match TRBD1. Germline-derived CDR1 and CDR2 are MNHNS and SASEGT. CDR3 length equals 16 residues. J gave up 1 base and V 4 bases, and 6 bases lay outside the gene matches. This CDR3 is CASSAQGVVTNEKLFF. In nucleotides, the CDR3 is TGTGCCAGCAGTGCTCAGGGGGTAGTAACTAATGAAAAACTGTTTTTT.